The rows below give T cell receptor beta chains drawn from one sample of a study of cytomegalovirus exposure and HLA in healthy donors. Profiling relied on immunoSEQ multiplex PCR, and the TCRdb table lists in-frame clones only, not all of them. The table has under 200,000 clones, 65% to 90% seen once. Material for sequencing was PBMCs. These receptors all come from a man between 40 and 49 years old in good health and CMV-seropositive. CDR3s include the opening cysteine and the closing phenylalanine or tryptophan. D genes are given only for firm matches. The size of a clone is reported for some rows only, either as once, few or many, or as a class for expanded clones.

>TRBJ1-4|.|.|TRBV7-2
TGTGCCAGCAGCTTAGACTCCGCTTTTAATGAAAAACTGTTTTTT
CASSLDSAFNEKLFF
>TRBJ1-6|.|.|TRBV13
TGTGCCAGCAGTCCGGGGGTGGATCGATATAATTCACCCCTCCACTTT
CASSPGVDRYNSPLHF
>TRBJ2-1|.|TRBD1|TRBV6-5
TGTGCCAGCAGTCGACAGGGGTGGGGAGTAAATGAGCAGTTCTTC
CASSRQGWGVNEQFF
>TRBJ2-1|.|TRBD2|TRBV4-3
TGCGCCAGCAGCCAAGGTCTAGCGGGGGCTTACAATGAGCAGTTCTTC
CASSQGLAGAYNEQFF
>TRBJ2-5|.|.|TRBV9
TGTGCCAGCAGCGTAGCCGAGGTTTCAGAGACCCAGTACTTC
CASSVAEVSETQYF
>TRBJ2-3|.|TRBD2|TRBV18
TGTGCCAATACCGCGGGGGGACTGTTCACAGATACGCAGTATTTT
CANTAGGLFTDTQYF
>TRBJ2-1|.|TRBD2|TRBV27
TGTGCCAGCAGGCCCCTAGCGGGACCGACCTACAATGAGCAGTTCTTC
CASRPLAGPTYNEQFF
>TRBJ2-7|.|TRBD1|TRBV7-2
TGTGCCAGCAGTCCTACAGGGGGCCCCTACGAGCAGTACTTC
CASSPTGGPYEQYF
>TRBJ2-3|.|.|TRBV2
TGTGCCAGCAGGACAGACACAGATACGCAGTATTTT
CASRTDTDTQYF
>TRBJ1-3|.|.|TRBV15
TGTGCCACCAGCGCCCAGGTCGGCTCTGGAAACACCATATATTTT
CATSAQVGSGNTIYF
>TRBJ1-4|few|.|TRBV19
TGTGCCAGTAGTATTCTGGGGGCGAAGGAAAAACTGTTTTTT
CASSILGAKEKLFF
>TRBJ1-4|.|.|TRBV7-9
TGTGCCAGCAGCCCTTTGACAGGTCAAAAACTGTTTTTT
CASSPLTGQKLFF
>TRBJ2-2|.|.|TRBV18
TGTGCCAGCTCACCGAGGGATTCCGGGGAGCTGTTTTTT
CASSPRDSGELFF
>TRBJ2-1|.|TRBD2|TRBV14
TGTGCCAGCAGCCGCCCGTCTGGGGCGGGGGGGAGCTCCTACAATGAGCAGTTCTTC
CASSRPSGAGGSSYNEQFF
>TRBJ2-5|.|TRBD2|TRBV5-4
TGTGCCAGCAGCTCGGGACTAGCGATGGAGACCCAGTACTTC
CASSSGLAMETQYF
>TRBJ2-3|.|.|TRBV5-1
TGCGCCAGCAGCTTGGCCAAAGGGGGGGCTACCACAGATACGCAGTATTTT
CASSLAKGGATTDTQYF
>TRBJ2-2|.|TRBD1|TRBV4-1
TGCGCCAGCAGCACCCTGGACAGGGGAAACACCGGGGAGCTGTTTTTT
CASSTLDRGNTGELFF
>TRBJ2-1|.|.|TRBV19
TGTGCCAGTAGTATGAGTCGGCGGGTCTTGAGGGATGAGCAGTTCTTC
CASSMSRRVLRDEQFF
>TRBJ2-1|.|.|TRBV20-1
TGCAGTGACTCCGCATACAATGAGCAGTTCTTC
CSDSAYNEQFF
>TRBJ2-5|few|TRBD2|TRBV9
TGTGCCAGCAGCGCCCTGACTAGCGGGGTAGAGACCCAGTACTTC
CASSALTSGVETQYF
>TRBJ1-3|few|TRBD1|TRBV11-2
TGTGCCAGCAGCCGGGACAGGGTGACTGGAAACACCATATATTTT
CASSRDRVTGNTIYF
>TRBJ2-7|.|TRBD1|TRBV7-9
TGTGCCAGCAGCTCCCCGGGACAGCAACCCTACGAGCAGTACTTC
CASSSPGQQPYEQYF
>TRBJ2-7|few|.|TRBV11-2
TGTGCCAGCAGCTTAGAACAGAACTACGAGCAGTACTTC
CASSLEQNYEQYF
>TRBJ1-1|.|.|TRBV5-4
TGTGCCAGCGCCCGACAGGTTAACACTGAAGCTTTCTTT
CASARQVNTEAFF
>TRBJ1-1|.|.|TRBV6-5
TGTGCCAGCACCCAGGGGACTGAAGCTTTCTTT
CASTQGTEAFF
>TRBJ2-7|.|TRBD1|TRBV30
TGTGCCTGGAGTGCGGGACAGGGTACGTCCTACGAGCAGTACTTC
CAWSAGQGTSYEQYF
>TRBJ2-7|.|TRBD1|TRBV6-6
TGTGCCAGCAGTTACCCCGGGACAGGGCCCTACGAGCAGTACTTC
CASSYPGTGPYEQYF
>TRBJ1-4|.|TRBD1|TRBV30
TGTGCCAGATTCGAACAGGGGGCAGAGGAAAAACTGTTTTTT
CARFEQGAEEKLFF
>TRBJ1-6|once|.|TRBV5-6
TGTGCCAGCAGCCTCGGGTCCGGCCCACCCCTCCACTTT
CASSLGSGPPLHF
>TRBJ1-1|once|.|TRBV5-6
TGTGCCAGCAGCATTCCTACAGGGTCCACTGAAGCTTTCTTT
CASSIPTGSTEAFF
>TRBJ1-2|.|TRBD1|TRBV9
TGTGCCAGCAGCGTAGGGACAGGGAACTATGGCTACACCTTC
CASSVGTGNYGYTF
>TRBJ2-2|.|TRBD1|TRBV28
TGTGCCAGCAGGAAAACAGGGGGCACCGGGGAGCTGTTTTTT
CASRKTGGTGELFF
>TRBJ2-5|.|TRBD2|TRBV7-2
TGTGCCAGCAGCCGACACCTAGCGGGGGGGCCAGTCGTGGAGACCCAGTACTTC
CASSRHLAGGPVVETQYF
>TRBJ2-3|.|.|TRBV9
TGTGCCAGCAGCTTTTCGGGGGACACAGATACGCAGTATTTT
CASSFSGDTDTQYF
>TRBJ1-1|.|TRBD1|TRBV2
TGTGCCAGCAACAGGGGGCTTACGGTTGAAGCTTTCTTT
CASNRGLTVEAFF
>TRBJ2-3|.|TRBD2|TRBV5-1
TGCGCCAGCAGCTGGACGACTAGCGGGGGGGCAGTAAGCACAGATACGCAGTATTTT
CASSWTTSGGAVSTDTQYF
>TRBJ1-5|.|.|TRBV19
TGTGCCAGTAATTCGGTCCCCAATCAGCCCCAGCATTTT
CASNSVPNQPQHF
>TRBJ2-4|.|TRBD1|TRBV2
TGTGCCAGCAACGCCCGGACAGGAGGTAACATTCAGTACTTC
CASNARTGGNIQYF
>TRBJ2-5|.|TRBD1|TRBV7-2
TGTGCCAGCAGCGGACAGGGAGGACAAGAGACCCAGTACTTC
CASSGQGGQETQYF
>TRBJ1-5|few|.|TRBV27
TGTGCCAGCAGTTCTCAGGGTTTGGGTAATCAGCCCCAGCATTTT
CASSSQGLGNQPQHF
>TRBJ2-7|few|TRBD1|TRBV4-2
TGTGCCAGCAGCCAGGCACAGGGGGCGGGTTACGAGCAGTACTTC
CASSQAQGAGYEQYF
>TRBJ2-3|.|TRBD2|TRBV5-1
TGCGCCAGCAGCCTCGGCGGGACGGGGGGGCCTCAAGATACGCAGTATTTT
CASSLGGTGGPQDTQYF
>TRBJ2-7|.|TRBD2|TRBV7-2
TGTGCCAGCAGCTTAAGTAACGGGGGGGGCTACGAGCAGTACTTC
CASSLSNGGGYEQYF
>TRBJ2-5|.|TRBD2|TRBV9
TGTGCCAGCAGCGTCGGCGGGACTAGCGGGGGGGCCCAAGAGACCCAGTACTTC
CASSVGGTSGGAQETQYF
>TRBJ1-5|once|.|TRBV21-1
TGTGCCAGCAGCAAACCCGGCGGGGGGGATAGCAATCAGCCCCAGCATTTT
CASSKPGGGDSNQPQHF
>TRBJ2-5|.|TRBD2|TRBV7-2
TGTGCCAGCAGCTTAAGACTAGCTGGGTTCGAGACCCAGTACTTC
CASSLRLAGFETQYF
>TRBJ2-7|.|TRBD2|TRBV13
TGTGCCAGCAGCTTAGGTCCTAGCGGGGGGGCCTACGAGCAGTACTTC
CASSLGPSGGAYEQYF
>TRBJ1-2|.|TRBD1|TRBV27
TGTGCCAGCCACAGGGGCCCCTCCTATGGCTACACCTTC
CASHRGPSYGYTF
>TRBJ2-5|.|.|TRBV19
TGTGCCAGTAGTAGTGGGGCCGGAGCGGGCACCCAGTACTTC
CASSSGAGAGTQYF
>TRBJ1-1|once|.|TRBV2
TGTGCCAGCACGGGTACAGGGATTTTTAACACTGAAGCTTTCTTT
CASTGTGIFNTEAFF
>TRBJ1-4|.|TRBD1|TRBV19
TGTGCCAGTAGCCCCGGGACAGCAATTAATGAAAAACTGTTTTTT
CASSPGTAINEKLFF
>TRBJ1-2|once|.|TRBV19
TGTGCCAGTAGTATCTTTGGGCCTTCCTATGGCTACACCTTC
CASSIFGPSYGYTF
>TRBJ2-1|.|TRBD1|TRBV6-5
TGTGCCAGCATGAGGGGACAGGGCCAAATCAATGAGCAGTTCTTC
CASMRGQGQINEQFF
>TRBJ1-2|once|.|TRBV27
TGTGCCAGCAGTTTATCGGGGGGAGGCAGCTATGGCTACACCTTC
CASSLSGGGSYGYTF
>TRBJ1-1|.|.|TRBV7-3
TGTGCCAGCAGCTTATTAGGGGACACTGAAGCTTTCTTT
CASSLLGDTEAFF
>TRBJ2-3|.|.|TRBV6-5
TGTGCCAGCGCCCCCTACCCAGATACGCAGTATTTT
CASAPYPDTQYF
>TRBJ2-7|.|TRBD2|TRBV7-2
TGTGCCAGCAGCTATCCGGGACTAGCTCTCGAGCAGTACTTC
CASSYPGLALEQYF
>TRBJ1-1|.|.|TRBV6-5
TGTGCCAGCGGTCGGGGCACTGAAGCTTTCTTT
CASGRGTEAFF
>TRBJ2-7|.|.|TRBV11-1
TGTGCCAGCAGCTTAGTTGGGACATCTTACGAGCAGTACTTC
CASSLVGTSYEQYF